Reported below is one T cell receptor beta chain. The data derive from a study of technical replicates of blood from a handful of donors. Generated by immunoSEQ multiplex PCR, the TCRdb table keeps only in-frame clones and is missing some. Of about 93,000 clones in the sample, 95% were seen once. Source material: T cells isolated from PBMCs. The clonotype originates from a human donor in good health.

The CDR3 nucleotides are TGTGCCAGCAGCTTACCACCCGGGACAGACGATGAAGCTTTCTTT. Residues: CASSLPPGTDDEAFF. This chain uses TRBV7-9 with TRBJ1-1; 7 nucleotides line up with TRBD1. The CDR3 runs 15 residues. Germline CDR1 SEHNR, CDR2 FQNEAQ (reference sequence). The V segment lost 2 bases and the J segment 7 bases; nucleotides outside the gene matches: 10.